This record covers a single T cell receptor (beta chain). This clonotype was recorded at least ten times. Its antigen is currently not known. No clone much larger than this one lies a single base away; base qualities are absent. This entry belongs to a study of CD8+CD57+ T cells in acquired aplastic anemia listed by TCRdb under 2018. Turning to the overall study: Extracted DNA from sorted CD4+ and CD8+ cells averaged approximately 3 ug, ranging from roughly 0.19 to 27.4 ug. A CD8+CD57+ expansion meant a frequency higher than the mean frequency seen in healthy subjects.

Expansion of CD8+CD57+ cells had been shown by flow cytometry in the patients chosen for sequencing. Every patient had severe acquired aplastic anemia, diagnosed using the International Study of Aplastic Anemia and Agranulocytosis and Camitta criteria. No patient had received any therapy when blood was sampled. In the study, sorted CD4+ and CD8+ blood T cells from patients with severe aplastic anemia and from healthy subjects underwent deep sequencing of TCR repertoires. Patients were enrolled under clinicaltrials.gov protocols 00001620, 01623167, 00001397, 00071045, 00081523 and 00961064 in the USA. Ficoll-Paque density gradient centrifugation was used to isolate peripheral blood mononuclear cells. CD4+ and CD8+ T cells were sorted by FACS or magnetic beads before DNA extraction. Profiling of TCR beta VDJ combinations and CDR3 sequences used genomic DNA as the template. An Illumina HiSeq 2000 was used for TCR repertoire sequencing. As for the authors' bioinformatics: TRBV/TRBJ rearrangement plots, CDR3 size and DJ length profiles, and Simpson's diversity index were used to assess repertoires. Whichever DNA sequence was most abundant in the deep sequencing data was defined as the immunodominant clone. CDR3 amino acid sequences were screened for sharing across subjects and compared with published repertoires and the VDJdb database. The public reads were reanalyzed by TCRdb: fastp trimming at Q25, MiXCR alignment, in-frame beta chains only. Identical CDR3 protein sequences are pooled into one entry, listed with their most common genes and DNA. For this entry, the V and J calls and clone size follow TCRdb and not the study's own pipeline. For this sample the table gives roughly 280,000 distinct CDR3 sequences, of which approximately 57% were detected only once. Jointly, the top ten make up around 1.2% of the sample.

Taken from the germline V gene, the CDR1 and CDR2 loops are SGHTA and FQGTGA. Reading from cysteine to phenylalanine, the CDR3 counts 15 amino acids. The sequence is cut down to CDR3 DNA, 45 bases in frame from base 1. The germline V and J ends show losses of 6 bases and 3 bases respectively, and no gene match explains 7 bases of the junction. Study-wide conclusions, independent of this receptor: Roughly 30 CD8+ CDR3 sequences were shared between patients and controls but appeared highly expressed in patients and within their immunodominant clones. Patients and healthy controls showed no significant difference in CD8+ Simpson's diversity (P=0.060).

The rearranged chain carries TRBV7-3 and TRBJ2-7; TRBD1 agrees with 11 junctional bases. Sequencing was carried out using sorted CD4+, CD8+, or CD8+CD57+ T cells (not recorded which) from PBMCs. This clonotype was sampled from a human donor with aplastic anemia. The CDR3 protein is CASRSPGQGGYEQYF. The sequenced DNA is TGTGCCAGCAGGTCTCCGGGACAGGGGGGCTACGAGCAGTACTTC.